The 3 T cell receptor beta chains below were found in one sample sequenced in a study of OX40 agonist ivuxolimab in advanced cancers. The data were produced by immunoSEQ multiplex PCR, yet TCRdb's version contains in-frame clones alone and is incomplete. The sample records about 58,000 clones, about 86% being singletons. This material consisted of CD4+ or CD8+ T cells sorted from blood, taken in a trial of the OX40 agonist ivuxolimab. The origin of the receptors is an adult with an advanced solid tumor such as melanoma, head and neck, liver or kidney cancer.

The chain uses TRBV6-5 and TRBJ2-1, with a weak D call TRBD2 (5 bases). The germline V gene has CDR1 MNHEY and CDR2 SVGAGI. There are 15 residues in the CDR3. Trimming removed 5 bases from V and 8 bases from J, with 19 bases in between. CDR3 nucleotides: TGTGCCAGCAGTCAACGGGGTACAATAATTGATGAGCAGTTCTTC. Amino acids: CASSQRGTIIDEQFF.

In this sample, this clone turned up once. The chain is built from TRBV5-1 and TRBJ1-3; no clear D gene. Trimming left V 0 bases short and J 0 bases short, with 13 bases between. CDR3 length equals 17 residues. From germline, CDR1 is SGHRS and CDR2 YFSETQ. In nucleotides, the CDR3 is TGCGCCAGCAGCTTGGAGGGTCAGTGGACCTCTGGAAACACCATATATTTT. The encoded protein is CASSLEGQWTSGNTIYF.

V and J are TRBV19 and TRBJ1-1; no clear D. The ends were cut back, 4 bases at V and 1 base at J, with 10 bases in the middle. The CDR3 extends over 14 amino acids. Germline V gene data show CDR1 as LNHDA and CDR2 as SQIVND (reference sequence). CDR3 bases: TGTGCCAGTAGTACCAACCGAGGGAACACTGAAGCTTTCTTT. This codes for CASSTNRGNTEAFF.